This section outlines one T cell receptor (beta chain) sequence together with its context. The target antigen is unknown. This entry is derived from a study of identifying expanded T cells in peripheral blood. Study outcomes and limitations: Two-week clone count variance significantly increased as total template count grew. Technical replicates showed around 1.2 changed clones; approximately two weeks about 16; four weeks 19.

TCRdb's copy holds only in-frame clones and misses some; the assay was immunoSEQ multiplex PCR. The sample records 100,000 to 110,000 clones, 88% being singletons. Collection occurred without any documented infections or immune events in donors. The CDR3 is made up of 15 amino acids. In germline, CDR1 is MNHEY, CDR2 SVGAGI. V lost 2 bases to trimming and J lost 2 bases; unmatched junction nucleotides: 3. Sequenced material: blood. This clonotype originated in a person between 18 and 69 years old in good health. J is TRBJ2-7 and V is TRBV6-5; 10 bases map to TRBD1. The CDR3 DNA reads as TGTGCCAGCAGTTACGGGGGGACAGGGGCCTACGAGCAGTACTTC. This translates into CASSYGGTGAYEQYF.